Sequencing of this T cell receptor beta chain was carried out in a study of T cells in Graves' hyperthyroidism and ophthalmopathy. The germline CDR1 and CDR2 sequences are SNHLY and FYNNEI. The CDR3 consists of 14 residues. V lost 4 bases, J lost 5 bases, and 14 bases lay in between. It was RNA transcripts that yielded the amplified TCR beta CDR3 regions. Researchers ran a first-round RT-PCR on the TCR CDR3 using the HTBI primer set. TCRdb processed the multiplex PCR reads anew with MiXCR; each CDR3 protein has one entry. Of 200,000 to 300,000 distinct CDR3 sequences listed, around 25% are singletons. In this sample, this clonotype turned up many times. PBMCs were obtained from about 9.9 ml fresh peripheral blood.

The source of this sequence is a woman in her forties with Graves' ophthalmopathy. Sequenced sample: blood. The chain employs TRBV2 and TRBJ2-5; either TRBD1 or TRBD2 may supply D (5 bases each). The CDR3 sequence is CASSAGPMGETQYF. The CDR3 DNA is TGTGCCAGCAGTGCGGGACCCATGGGGGAGACCCAGTACTTC.